This T cell receptor beta chain was captured by sequencing in a study of shared T cell receptors in the human thymus. The assay was immunoSEQ multiplex PCR, and TCRdb's table has in-frame clones only and misses some. The data hold approximately 760,000 clones, with 80% to 90% observed a single time. Germline values: CDR1 MDHEN, CDR2 SYDVKM. The junction had 15 bases not matched to a gene; V was cut back by 3 bases and J by 4 bases. The CDR3 length is 18 residues. The data were also submitted as part of a second study, on human thymus T cells. From that study: The donors were infants in Finland with congenital heart defects, otherwise immunologically healthy. Thymic as well as blood repertoires seemed to favor certain V and J genes unevenly.

The material sequenced was thymocytes. This rearrangement joins TRBV28 to TRBJ1-2, with TRBD1 matching over 9 bases. This sequence originates from a girl in the first two years of life with a congenital heart defect. In DNA form, the CDR3 reads TGTGCCAGCAGTTTCCGAAGGTCCGCGACGACAGGGGGCTATGGCTACACCTTC. Amino acids: CASSFRRSATTGGYGYTF.